The T cell receptor (beta chain) under discussion was sequenced for a study of blood T cell repertoires in COVID-19. Here immunoSEQ multiplex PCR was the method, and the copy in TCRdb shows in-frame clones only, minus some. The data hold approximately 110,000 clones, with about 91% observed a single time. CDR3 length equals 17 residues. The V gene end was trimmed by 4 bases and the J gene end by 4 bases; junction bases not matched to a gene: 9. The V gene's germline CDR1 is SGHRS and CDR2 YFSETQ. This TCR came from a woman aged 50 to 65 with active or convalescent COVID-19. This rearrangement joins TRBV5-1 to TRBJ2-3; 13 positions agree with TRBD2. Sample: peripheral blood. CDR3 sequence reads: CASSSHGTSGTPDTQYF. CDR3 DNA: TGCGCCAGCAGCAGCCACGGGACTAGCGGGACTCCAGATACGCAGTATTTT.